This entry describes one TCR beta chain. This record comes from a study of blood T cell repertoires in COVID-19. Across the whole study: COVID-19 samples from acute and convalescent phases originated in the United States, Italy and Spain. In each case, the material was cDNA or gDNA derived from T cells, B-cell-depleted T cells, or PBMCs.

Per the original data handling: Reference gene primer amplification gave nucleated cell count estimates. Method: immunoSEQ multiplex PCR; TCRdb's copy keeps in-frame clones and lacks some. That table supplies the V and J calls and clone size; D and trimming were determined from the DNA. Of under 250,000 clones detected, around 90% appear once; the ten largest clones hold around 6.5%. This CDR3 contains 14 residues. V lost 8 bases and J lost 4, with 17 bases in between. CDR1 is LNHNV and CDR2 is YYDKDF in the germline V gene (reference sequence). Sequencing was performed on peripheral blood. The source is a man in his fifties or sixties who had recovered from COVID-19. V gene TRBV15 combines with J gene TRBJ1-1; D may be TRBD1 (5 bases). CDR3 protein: CATETFAGGTEAFF. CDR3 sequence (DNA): TGTGCCACCGAGACCTTCGCGGGGGGCACTGAAGCTTTCTTT.